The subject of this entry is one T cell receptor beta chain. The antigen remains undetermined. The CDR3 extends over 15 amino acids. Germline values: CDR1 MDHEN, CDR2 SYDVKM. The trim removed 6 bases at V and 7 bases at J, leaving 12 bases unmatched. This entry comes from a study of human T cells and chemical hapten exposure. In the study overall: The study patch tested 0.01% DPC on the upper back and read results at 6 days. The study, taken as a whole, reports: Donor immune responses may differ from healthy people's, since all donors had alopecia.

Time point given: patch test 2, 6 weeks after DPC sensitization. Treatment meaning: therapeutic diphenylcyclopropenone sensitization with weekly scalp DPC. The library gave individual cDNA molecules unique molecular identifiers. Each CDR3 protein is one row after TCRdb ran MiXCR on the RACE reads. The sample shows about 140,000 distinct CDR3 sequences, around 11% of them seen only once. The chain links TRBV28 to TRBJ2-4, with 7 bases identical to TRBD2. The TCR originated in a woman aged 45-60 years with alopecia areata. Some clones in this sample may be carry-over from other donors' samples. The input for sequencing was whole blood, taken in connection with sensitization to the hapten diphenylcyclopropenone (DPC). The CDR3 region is CASSSRAGLTNIQYF. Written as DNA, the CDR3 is TGTGCCAGCAGCTCCCGAGCGGGATTGACGAACATTCAGTACTTC.